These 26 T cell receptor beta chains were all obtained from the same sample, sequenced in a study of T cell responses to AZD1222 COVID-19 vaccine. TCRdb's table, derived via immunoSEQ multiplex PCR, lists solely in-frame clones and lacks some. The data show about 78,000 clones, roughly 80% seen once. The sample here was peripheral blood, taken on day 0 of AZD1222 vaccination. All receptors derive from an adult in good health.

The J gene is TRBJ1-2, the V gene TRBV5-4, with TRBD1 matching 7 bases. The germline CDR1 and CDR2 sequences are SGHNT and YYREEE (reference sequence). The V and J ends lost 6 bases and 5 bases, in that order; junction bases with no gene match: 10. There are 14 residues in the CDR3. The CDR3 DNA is TGTGCCAGCATGCCCGTCGGACAGGAGTATGGCTACACCTTC. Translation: CASMPVGQEYGYTF.

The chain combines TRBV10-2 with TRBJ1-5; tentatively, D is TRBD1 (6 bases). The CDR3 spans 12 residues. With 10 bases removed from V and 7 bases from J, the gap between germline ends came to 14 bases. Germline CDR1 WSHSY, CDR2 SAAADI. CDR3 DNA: TGCGCCACCGGGAGGGGGGAACAGCCCCAGCATTTT. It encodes CATGRGEQPQHF.

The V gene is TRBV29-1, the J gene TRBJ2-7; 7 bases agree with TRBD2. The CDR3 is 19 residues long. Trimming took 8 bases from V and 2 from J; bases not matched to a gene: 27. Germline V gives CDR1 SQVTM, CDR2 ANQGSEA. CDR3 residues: CSFLGDGTEKKGGAYEQYF. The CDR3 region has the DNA TGCAGCTTCCTAGGCGATGGGACGGAGAAAAAGGGAGGGGCCTACGAGCAGTACTTC.

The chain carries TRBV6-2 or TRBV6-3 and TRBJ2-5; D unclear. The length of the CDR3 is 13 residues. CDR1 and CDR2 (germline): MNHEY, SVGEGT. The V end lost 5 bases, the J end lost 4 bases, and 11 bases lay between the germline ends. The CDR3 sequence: CASSTWSGETQYF. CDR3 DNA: TGTGCCAGCAGTACATGGTCGGGAGAGACCCAGTACTTC.

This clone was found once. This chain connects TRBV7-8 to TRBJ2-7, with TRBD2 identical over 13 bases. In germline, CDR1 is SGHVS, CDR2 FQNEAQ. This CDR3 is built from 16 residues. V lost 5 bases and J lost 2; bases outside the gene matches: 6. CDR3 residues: CASSPRTSGGAYEQYF. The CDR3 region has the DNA TGTGCCAGCAGCCCGAGGACTAGCGGGGGTGCCTACGAGCAGTACTTC.

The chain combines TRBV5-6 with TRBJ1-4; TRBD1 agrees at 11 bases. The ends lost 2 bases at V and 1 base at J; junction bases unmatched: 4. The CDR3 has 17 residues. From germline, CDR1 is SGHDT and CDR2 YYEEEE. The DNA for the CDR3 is TGTGCCAGCAGCTTTCGGACAGGGGGCTTAACTAATGAAAAACTGTTTTTT. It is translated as CASSFRTGGLTNEKLFF.

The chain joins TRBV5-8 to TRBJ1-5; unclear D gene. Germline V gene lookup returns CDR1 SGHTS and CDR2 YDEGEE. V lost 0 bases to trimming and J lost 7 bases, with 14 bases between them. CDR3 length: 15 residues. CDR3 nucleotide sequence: TGTGCCAGCAGCTTGGAGGGTCTCTCTGGACAGCCCCAGCATTTT. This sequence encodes CASSLEGLSGQPQHF.

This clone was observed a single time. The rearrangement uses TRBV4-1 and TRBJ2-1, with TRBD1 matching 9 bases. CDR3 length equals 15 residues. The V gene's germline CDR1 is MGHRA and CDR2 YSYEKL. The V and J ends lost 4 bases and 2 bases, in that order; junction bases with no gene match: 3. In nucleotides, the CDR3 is TGCGCCAGCAGCCGGGGACAGGGCCCCTACAATGAGCAGTTCTTC. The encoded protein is CASSRGQGPYNEQFF.

For the CDR3, the DNA is TGTGCCAGCAGTTGGAGGACTAGCAGCTACGAGCAGTACTTC. It translates to CASSWRTSSYEQYF. This sequence joins TRBV6-6 and TRBJ2-7, with 8 bases matching TRBD2. CDR3 length: 14 residues. V shed 4 bases and J 3 bases; nucleotides not matched to a gene: 5. Per the germline V gene, CDR1 is MNHNY and CDR2 is SVGAGI (reference sequence).

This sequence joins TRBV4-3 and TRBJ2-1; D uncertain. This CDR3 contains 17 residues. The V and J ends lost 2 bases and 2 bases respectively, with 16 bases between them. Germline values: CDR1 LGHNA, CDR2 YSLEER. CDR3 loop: CASSQMSAAGTYNEQFF. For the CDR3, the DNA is TGCGCCAGCAGCCAAATGTCCGCAGCAGGTACCTACAATGAGCAGTTCTTC.

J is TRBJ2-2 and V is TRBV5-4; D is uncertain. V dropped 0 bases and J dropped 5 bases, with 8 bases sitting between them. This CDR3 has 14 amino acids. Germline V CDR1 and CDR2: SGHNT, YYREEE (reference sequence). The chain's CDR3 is CASSLGQLTGELFF. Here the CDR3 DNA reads TGTGCCAGCAGCTTGGGGCAGCTGACCGGGGAGCTGTTTTTT.

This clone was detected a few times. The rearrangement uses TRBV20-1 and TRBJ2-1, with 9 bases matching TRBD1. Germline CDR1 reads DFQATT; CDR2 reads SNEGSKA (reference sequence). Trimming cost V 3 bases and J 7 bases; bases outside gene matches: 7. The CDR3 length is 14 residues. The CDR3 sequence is CSASPGTGPNEQFF. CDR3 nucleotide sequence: TGCAGTGCTAGTCCTGGGACAGGGCCAAATGAGCAGTTCTTC.

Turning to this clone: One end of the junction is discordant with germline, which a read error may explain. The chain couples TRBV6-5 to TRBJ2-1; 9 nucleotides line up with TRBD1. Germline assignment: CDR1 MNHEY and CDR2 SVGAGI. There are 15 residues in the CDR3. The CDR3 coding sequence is TGTGCCAGCAGTTTGCGACAGGGGGGCTACGATGAGCAGTTCTTC. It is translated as CASSLRQGGYDEQFF.

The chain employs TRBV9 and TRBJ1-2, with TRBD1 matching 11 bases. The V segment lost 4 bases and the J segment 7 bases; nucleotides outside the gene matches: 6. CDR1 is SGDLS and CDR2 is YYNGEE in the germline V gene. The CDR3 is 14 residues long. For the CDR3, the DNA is TGTGCCAGCAGCCGGGGACAGGGGGGAAGTGGCTACACCTTC. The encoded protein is CASSRGQGGSGYTF.

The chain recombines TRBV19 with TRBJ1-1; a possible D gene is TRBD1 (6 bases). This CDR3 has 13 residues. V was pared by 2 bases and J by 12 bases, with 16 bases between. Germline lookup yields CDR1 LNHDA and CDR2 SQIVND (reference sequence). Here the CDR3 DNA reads TGTGCCAGTAGTATAATAGGGGGAATTGGAACTTTCTTT. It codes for CASSIIGGIGTFF.

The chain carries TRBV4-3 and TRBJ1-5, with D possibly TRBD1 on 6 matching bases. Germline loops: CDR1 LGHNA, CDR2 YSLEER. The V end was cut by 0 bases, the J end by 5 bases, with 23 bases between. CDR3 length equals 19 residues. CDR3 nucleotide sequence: TGCGCCAGCAGCCAAGATCGGATTGGGGGCTCTATGACCGATCAGCCCCAGCATTTT. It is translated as CASSQDRIGGSMTDQPQHF.

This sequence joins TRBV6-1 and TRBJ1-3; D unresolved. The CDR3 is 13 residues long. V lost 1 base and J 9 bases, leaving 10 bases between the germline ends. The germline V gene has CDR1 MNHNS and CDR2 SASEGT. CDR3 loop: CASSEGLISTIYF. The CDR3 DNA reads TGTGCCAGCAGTGAAGGTCTTATAAGCACCATATATTTT.

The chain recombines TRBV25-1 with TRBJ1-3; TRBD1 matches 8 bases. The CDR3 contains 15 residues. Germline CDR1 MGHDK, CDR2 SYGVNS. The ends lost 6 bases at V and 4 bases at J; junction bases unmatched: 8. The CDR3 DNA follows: TGTGCCAGCAGGCCCCAGGGGGCAAGGGGAAACACCATATATTTT. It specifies CASRPQGARGNTIYF.

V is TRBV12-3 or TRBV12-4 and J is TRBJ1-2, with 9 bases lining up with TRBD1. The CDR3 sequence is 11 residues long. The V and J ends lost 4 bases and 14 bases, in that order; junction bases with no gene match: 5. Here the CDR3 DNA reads TGTGCCAGCAGTTGGGGACAGGGAGAAACCTTC. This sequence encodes CASSWGQGETF.

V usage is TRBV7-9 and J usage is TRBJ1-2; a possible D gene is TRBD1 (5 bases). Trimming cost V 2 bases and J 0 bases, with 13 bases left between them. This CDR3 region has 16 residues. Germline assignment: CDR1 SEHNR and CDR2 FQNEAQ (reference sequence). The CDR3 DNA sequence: TGTGCCAGCAGCTTAACAGGCGTAGCGGCTAACTATGGCTACACCTTC. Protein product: CASSLTGVAANYGYTF.

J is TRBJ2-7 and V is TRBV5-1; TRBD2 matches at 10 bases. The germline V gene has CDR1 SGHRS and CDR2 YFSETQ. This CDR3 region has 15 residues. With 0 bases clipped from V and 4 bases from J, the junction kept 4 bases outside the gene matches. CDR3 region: CASSLGSSGGYEQYF. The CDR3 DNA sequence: TGCGCCAGCAGCTTGGGGTCTAGCGGGGGTTACGAGCAGTACTTC.

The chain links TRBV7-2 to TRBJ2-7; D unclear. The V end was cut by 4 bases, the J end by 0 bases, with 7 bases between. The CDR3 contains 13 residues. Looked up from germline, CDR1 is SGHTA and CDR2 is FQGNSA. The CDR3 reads CASSSEVSYEQYF. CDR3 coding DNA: TGTGCCAGCAGCTCAGAGGTCTCCTACGAGCAGTACTTC.

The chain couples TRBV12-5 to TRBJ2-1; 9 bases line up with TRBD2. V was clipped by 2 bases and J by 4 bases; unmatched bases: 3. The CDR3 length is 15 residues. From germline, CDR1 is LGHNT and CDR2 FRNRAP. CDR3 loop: CASGLSLAGYNEQFF. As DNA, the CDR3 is TGTGCTAGTGGTTTGAGCCTAGCGGGGTACAATGAGCAGTTCTTC.

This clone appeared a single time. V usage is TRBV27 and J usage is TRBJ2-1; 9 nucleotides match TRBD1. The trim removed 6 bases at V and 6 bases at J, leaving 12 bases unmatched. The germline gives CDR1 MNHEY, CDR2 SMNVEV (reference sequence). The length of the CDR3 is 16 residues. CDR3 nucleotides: TGTGCCAGCAGAATCACCGGGACAGGGTTTTTCAATGAGCAGTTCTTC. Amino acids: CASRITGTGFFNEQFF.

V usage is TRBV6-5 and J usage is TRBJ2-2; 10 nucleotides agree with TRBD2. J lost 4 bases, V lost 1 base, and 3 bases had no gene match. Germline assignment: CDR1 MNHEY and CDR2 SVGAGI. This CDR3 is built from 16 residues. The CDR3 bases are TGTGCCAGCAGTTACTGGACTAGCGGCAGCACCGGGGAGCTGTTTTTT. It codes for CASSYWTSGSTGELFF.

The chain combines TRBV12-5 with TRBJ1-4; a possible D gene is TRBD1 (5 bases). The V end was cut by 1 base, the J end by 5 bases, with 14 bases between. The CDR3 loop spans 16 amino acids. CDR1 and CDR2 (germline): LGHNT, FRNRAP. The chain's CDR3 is CASGLAGYGDNEKLFF. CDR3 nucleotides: TGTGCTAGTGGTTTGGCAGGGTATGGAGACAATGAAAAACTGTTTTTT.